Described below is a single TCR beta chain sequence and its context. Its matching antigen is unknown. This table comes from immunoSEQ multiplex PCR, and its TCRdb copy is limited to in-frame clones, with some not included. The table lists around 99,000 clones, 85% to 90% of them singletons. The data are from a study of radiotherapy plus CTLA-4 blockade in lung cancer. Study conclusions and caveats: Peripheral blood showed expansion of tumor-derived TCR clones after radiotherapy and ipilimumab. Per reports, early blood T cell clone dynamics, plus interferon-beta, forecast response most strongly.

The study gave focal radiation plus ipilimumab CTLA-4 blockade to patients with chemo-refractory metastatic non-small-cell lung cancer. Germline loops: CDR1 SGDLS, CDR2 YYNGEE. V lost 2 bases and J 0 bases, leaving 9 bases between the germline ends. There are 15 residues in the CDR3. The sequences come from peripheral blood, collected from a patient treated with radiotherapy plus ipilimumab. The sequence derives from a human donor with non-small cell lung cancer that progressed on radiotherapy plus ipilimumab. The V gene is TRBV9, the J gene TRBJ1-3; no firm D call. The CDR3 loop is CASSVTTNSGNTIYF. CDR3 DNA: TGTGCCAGCAGCGTGACCACGAACTCTGGAAACACCATATATTTT.